Shown below are 7 T cell receptor beta chains from a single sample sequenced in a study of radiation and T cells in renal cell carcinoma. Specified time point: baseline pretreatment blood. Treatment of the sample: 15 Gy SBRT to primary tumor, nephrectomy 4 weeks later. Profiled with immunoSEQ multiplex PCR; TCRdb holds only in-frame clones, not every one. Here the sample spans roughly 120,000 clones, about four fifths being singletons. Sequenced material: blood, taken from a patient whose treatment included radiotherapy and nephrectomy. All receptors derive from a woman in her fifties or sixties with renal cell carcinoma.

The chain uses TRBV7-9 and TRBJ1-5; D is possibly TRBD1 (6 bases). Germline CDR1 SEHNR, CDR2 FQNEAQ (reference sequence). Deletions cut 5 bases from V and 6 bases from J, with 11 bases between. The CDR3 is 13 residues long. The DNA for the CDR3 is TGTGCCAGCAGCACAGGGATTGTTCAGCCCCAGCATTTT. It translates to CASSTGIVQPQHF.

J is TRBJ1-6 and V is TRBV6-5, with 7 nucleotides matching TRBD1. The CDR3 sequence is 12 residues long. CDR1 and CDR2 (germline): MNHEY, SVGAGI. V lost 2 bases to trimming and J lost 11 bases; unmatched junction nucleotides: 0. The CDR3 sequence is CASSYTGAPLHF. The CDR3 DNA is TGTGCCAGCAGTTACACAGGGGCACCCCTCCACTTT.

This clone is a singleton in its sample. The sample has other DNA sequences that encode this CDR3 too. The V call is TRBV5-1, the J call TRBJ1-1; D remains ambiguous. The CDR3 consists of 13 residues. From germline, CDR1 is SGHRS and CDR2 YFSETQ. V lost 4 bases and J lost 3, with 10 bases in between. This CDR3 is CASSLGVDTEAFF. The CDR3 coding sequence is TGCGCCAGCAGCCTAGGTGTGGACACTGAAGCTTTCTTT.

The chain employs TRBV4-1 and TRBJ2-7; 7 bases fit TRBD1. Trimming took 1 base from V and 3 from J; bases not matched to a gene: 12. CDR1 MGHRA and CDR2 YSYEKL come from the germline V gene. The CDR3 runs 17 residues. The CDR3 here is CASSQAYSDRTDYEQYF. The DNA for the CDR3 is TGCGCCAGCAGCCAAGCATATTCGGACAGGACGGACTACGAGCAGTACTTC.

The chain combines TRBV5-1 with TRBJ2-5; 8 bases line up with TRBD1. Trimming removed 0 bases from V and 1 base from J; junction bases left unmatched: 5. The CDR3 extends over 16 amino acids. CDR1 and CDR2 (germline): SGHRS, YFSETQ. CDR3 amino acids: CASSLAAQGVQETQYF. CDR3 nucleotides: TGCGCCAGCAGCTTGGCAGCACAGGGGGTCCAAGAGACCCAGTACTTC.

The V and J genes are TRBV6-1 and TRBJ2-1; D perhaps matches TRBD2 (6 bases). The germline V gene encodes CDR1 MNHNS and CDR2 SASEGT. Trimming removed 8 bases at V and 1 base at J, with 9 bases between. The length of the CDR3 is 13 residues. CDR3 DNA: TGTGCCAGCCGCAGCGGGTCCTACAATGAGCAGTTCTTC. This translates into CASRSGSYNEQFF.

V usage is TRBV19 and J usage is TRBJ1-1; D gene uncertain. The CDR3 is 14 residues long. Trimming took off 1 base at V and 2 bases at J, with 8 bases between the two ends. Germline V CDR1 and CDR2: LNHDA, SQIVND (reference sequence). This CDR3 reads CASSIGAANTEAFF. CDR3 nucleotides: TGTGCCAGTAGTATAGGGGCTGCTAACACTGAAGCTTTCTTT.